The 18 T cell receptor beta chains below all came from one sample that was sequenced in a study of PD-1 blockade in classical Hodgkin lymphoma. Relapse was seen in all patients after autologous stem cell transplantation, and brentuximab vedotin exposure was variable. Sequencing used immunoSEQ multiplex PCR; TCRdb keeps in-frame clones, though not all of them. The sample shows 25,000 to 35,000 clones, roughly 71% of them seen only once. This sample comprised peripheral blood mononuclear cells (PBMCs), obtained before the second cycle of nivolumab. Receptors were obtained from a human donor with classical Hodgkin lymphoma.

The chain couples TRBV6-1 to TRBJ1-5, with D tentatively TRBD1 (6 bases). This CDR3 contains 14 residues. CDR1 and CDR2 from the germline V gene are MNHNS and SASEGT. The germline V and J ends were trimmed by 1 base and 5 bases, with 9 bases remaining between them. CDR3 in DNA: TGTGCCAGCAGTGAAGTCTACAGGGATCAGCCCCAGCATTTT. It is translated as CASSEVYRDQPQHF.

This clone was observed a few times. This chain joins TRBV19 and TRBJ1-2, with no clear D. Germline V CDR1 and CDR2: LNHDA, SQIVND (reference sequence). V was pared by 6 bases and J by 4 bases, with 18 bases between. This CDR3 contains 15 residues. The CDR3 nucleotides read TGTGCCAGTAGCGCCCTTTTTGGTGGGGTCTATGGCTACACCTTC. Its translation: CASSALFGGVYGYTF.

V gene TRBV7-2 combines with J gene TRBJ1-1, with D maybe TRBD1 (5 bases). Trimming left V 2 bases short and J 7 bases short, with 17 bases between. Germline V lookup: CDR1 SGHTA, CDR2 FQGNSA. The CDR3 has 15 amino acids. CDR3 bases: TGTGCCAGCAGCTTAAGCTTAGGGGTAGCGCGTGAAGCTTTCTTT. Translating gives CASSLSLGVAREAFF.

The chain links TRBV19 to TRBJ1-2, with 7 bases identical to TRBD1. V gave up 4 bases and J gave up 4 bases; unmatched junction bases: 15. Germline V CDR1 and CDR2: LNHDA, SQIVND (reference sequence). The CDR3 sequence is 17 residues long. The CDR3 region is CASSTLSATGLFYGYTF. CDR3 nucleotide sequence: TGTGCCAGTAGTACCCTCAGCGCGACAGGGCTATTCTATGGCTACACCTTC.

The chain has TRBV6-1 and TRBJ1-1; D is ambiguous. There are 13 residues in the CDR3. CDR1 is MNHNS and CDR2 is SASEGT in the germline V gene. Trimming pared 7 bases from V and 5 bases from J, leaving 14 bases between. The CDR3 spells CASTVWEGTEAFF. CDR3 nucleotide sequence: TGTGCCAGCACAGTCTGGGAGGGTACTGAAGCTTTCTTT.

CDR3 sequence: CASSVARRGLSYGYTF. For the CDR3, the DNA is TGTGCCAGCAGCGTAGCTCGCAGGGGGCTGAGCTATGGCTACACCTTC. This rearrangement joins TRBV9 to TRBJ1-2; 8 bases are a match to TRBD1. The V gene end was trimmed by 0 bases and the J gene end by 4 bases; junction bases not matched to a gene: 8. The CDR3 consists of 16 residues. Germline V gives CDR1 SGDLS, CDR2 YYNGEE.

The V call is TRBV7-6, the J call TRBJ2-2; 7 nucleotides match TRBD1. The CDR3 is made up of 17 amino acids. After removal of 0 bases from V and 1 base from J, the junction contained 5 bases not matched to a gene. From germline, CDR1 is SGHVS and CDR2 FNYEAQ. DNA of the CDR3: TGTGCCAGCAGCTTAGCAGAGGGGGCAGGGAACACCGGGGAGCTGTTTTTT. It yields the protein CASSLAEGAGNTGELFF. The full variable domain, rest sourced from reference TRBV7-6 and TRBJ2-2, is GAGVSQSPRYKVTKRGQDVALRCDPISGHVSLYWYRQALGQGPEFLTYFNYEAQQDKSGLPNDRFSAERPEGSISTLTIQRTEQRDSAMYRCASSLAEGAGNTGELFFGEGSRLTVL.

CDR3 sequence reads: CASSSTQRGGTDTQYF. The DNA of the CDR3 is TGTGCCAGCAGCTCCACCCAGCGGGGGGGGACAGATACGCAGTATTTT. This rearrangement joins TRBV9 to TRBJ2-3; 10 positions match TRBD2. V lost 4 bases to trimming and J lost 3 bases; unmatched junction nucleotides: 8. The CDR3 loop spans 16 amino acids. Germline assignment: CDR1 SGDLS and CDR2 YYNGEE.

The rearrangement links TRBV27 to TRBJ2-7, with TRBD2 identical over 9 bases. V was pared by 5 bases and J by 5 bases, with 10 bases of the junction left unmatched. Germline CDR1 reads MNHEY; CDR2 reads SMNVEV (reference sequence). There are 15 residues in the CDR3. CDR3 residues: CASSMSGTSPHEQYF. The CDR3 DNA follows: TGTGCCAGCAGTATGTCCGGGACTAGCCCCCACGAGCAGTACTTC.

The genes are TRBV28 and TRBJ2-5; either TRBD1 or TRBD2 may fit D (5 bases each). In germline, CDR1 is MDHEN, CDR2 SYDVKM. The V end was cut by 6 bases, the J end by 5 bases, with 22 bases between. The CDR3 length is 16 residues. CDR3 sequence reads: CASSRPGYSEGETQYF. DNA of the CDR3: TGTGCCAGCAGCCGCCCGGGATATAGCGAGGGGGAGACCCAGTACTTC.

This chain joins TRBV18 and TRBJ2-5; D is perhaps TRBD2 (7 bases). CDR1 KGHSH and CDR2 LQKENI come from the germline V gene. The CDR3 extends over 13 amino acids. Trimming removed 4 bases from V and 5 bases from J, with 11 bases in between. The CDR3 DNA is TGTGCCAGCTCACTGAAGGGGGGGGAGACCCAGTACTTC. This gives the protein CASSLKGGETQYF.

This chain uses TRBV10-3 with TRBJ1-4, with a possible D match to TRBD1 (6 bases). Per germline, CDR1 ENHRY and CDR2 SYGVKD. V dropped 6 bases and J dropped 10 bases, with 15 bases sitting between them. The CDR3 sequence is 13 residues long. The CDR3 bases are TGTGCCATCAGCACAGGAGGGGGTGGAAAACTGTTTTTT. It translates to CAISTGGGGKLFF.

This sequence joins TRBV5-1 and TRBJ2-1; no reliable D call. The CDR3 has 12 amino acids. V was pared by 4 bases and J by 5 bases, with 7 bases between. Germline-derived CDR1 and CDR2 are SGHRS and YFSETQ. The CDR3 here is CASSRQDNEQFF. The CDR3 bases are TGCGCCAGCAGCCGGCAAGACAATGAGCAGTTCTTC.

The chain has TRBV25-1 and TRBJ2-7; D gene unclear. Per the germline V gene, CDR1 is MGHDK and CDR2 is SYGVNS. Trimming took off 3 bases at V and 5 bases at J, with 5 bases between the two ends. There are 11 residues in the CDR3. As DNA, the CDR3 is TGTGCCAGCAGTGATCTGAACGAGCAGTACTTC. It is translated as CASSDLNEQYF.

V and J are TRBV20-1 and TRBJ2-1; D unclear. V dropped 4 bases and J dropped 6 bases, with 4 bases sitting between them. Germline CDR1 DFQATT, CDR2 SNEGSKA (reference sequence). The CDR3 contains 10 residues. Here the CDR3 reads CSATGNEQFF. The DNA of the CDR3 is TGCAGTGCTACCGGCAATGAGCAGTTCTTC.

This clone was seen once. The genes are TRBV6-5 and TRBJ2-1; D assignment may be TRBD1 or TRBD2 (5 bases each). The CDR3 covers 12 residues. V lost 5 bases and J 6 bases, leaving 8 bases between the germline ends. CDR1 is MNHEY and CDR2 is SVGAGI in the germline V gene. The CDR3: CASSPGRNEQFF. CDR3 nucleotides: TGTGCCAGCAGTCCGGGGCGCAATGAGCAGTTCTTC.

The V gene is TRBV5-5, the J gene TRBJ1-5, with D possibly matching TRBD1 (6 bases). Germline CDR1 reads SGHKS; CDR2 reads YYEKEE (reference sequence). Trimming shortened V by 0 bases and J by 10 bases, and 20 bases separated the two germline ends. The CDR3 totals 16 residues. The CDR3, as DNA: TGTGCCAGCAGCTTGGGAGTCCGACAGGTTCTCCAACCCCAGCATTTT. Encoded protein: CASSLGVRQVLQPQHF. Supplemented by reference TRBV5-5 and TRBJ1-5, the full variable domain reads DAGVTQSPTHLIKTRGQQVTLRCSPISGHKSVSWYQQVLGQGPQFIFQYYEKEERGRGNFPDRFSARQFPNYSSELNVNALLLGDSALYLCASSLGVRQVLQPQHFGDGTRLSIL.

The chain carries TRBV7-2 and TRBJ1-5; TRBD1 might be the D (5 bases). Germline-derived CDR1 and CDR2 are SGHTA and FQGNSA. V was clipped by 5 bases and J by 6 bases, with 8 bases between them. The CDR3 contains 12 residues. CDR3 sequence reads: CASSQGVQPQHF. CDR3 DNA sequence: TGTGCCAGCAGCCAGGGCGTTCAGCCCCAGCATTTT. The full variable domain, completed using reference TRBV7-2 and TRBJ1-5, is GAGVSQSPSNKVTEKGKDVELRCDPISGHTALYWYRQSLGQGLEFLIYFQGNSAPDKSGLPSDRFSAERTGGSVSTLTIQRTQQEDSAVYLCASSQGVQPQHFGDGTRLSIL.